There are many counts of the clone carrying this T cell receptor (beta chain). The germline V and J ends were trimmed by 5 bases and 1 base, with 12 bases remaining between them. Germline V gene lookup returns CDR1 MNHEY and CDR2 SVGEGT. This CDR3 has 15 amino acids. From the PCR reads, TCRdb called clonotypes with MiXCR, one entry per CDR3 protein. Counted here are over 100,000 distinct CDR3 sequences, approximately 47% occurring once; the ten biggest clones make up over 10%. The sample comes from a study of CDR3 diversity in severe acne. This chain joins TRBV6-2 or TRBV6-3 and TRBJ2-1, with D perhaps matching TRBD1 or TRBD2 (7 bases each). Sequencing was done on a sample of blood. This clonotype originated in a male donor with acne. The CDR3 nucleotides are TGTGCCAGCAGTACTCAGGGGGGGTCCTACAATGAGCAGTTCTTC. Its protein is CASSTQGGSYNEQFF.